The 23 T cell receptor beta chains listed next were all sequenced from one sample in a study of blood T cell repertoires in COVID-19. Some clones are missing from TCRdb's copy, which holds only in-frame ones; the method was immunoSEQ multiplex PCR. Found here are about 250,000 clones, around 82% of them singletons; the top ten hold around 8.1%. Material: peripheral blood. The source of these receptors is a man aged 35-49 years with active or convalescent COVID-19.

The chain employs TRBV2 and TRBJ1-2; perhaps TRBD1 as D (6 bases). The CDR3 totals 13 residues. V was pared by 4 bases and J by 4 bases, with 10 bases between. CDR1 and CDR2 (germline): SNHLY, FYNNEI. The CDR3 DNA reads as TGTGCCAGCAGTGTTGACAGGAGCTATGGCTACACCTTC. The encoded protein is CASSVDRSYGYTF.

The chain joins TRBV29-1 to TRBJ2-2; possible D gene TRBD2, 5 bases. Deletions cut 7 bases from V and 6 bases from J, with 21 bases between. The CDR3 has 15 amino acids. Germline CDR1 reads SQVTM; CDR2 reads ANQGSEA. DNA for the CDR3: TGCAGCGCCTGGGCCGTAGCGACTTGGCCCGGGGAGCTGTTTTTT. This translates into CSAWAVATWPGELFF.

The genes are TRBV7-8 and TRBJ2-7; 9 bases line up with TRBD1. This CDR3 has 16 residues. Looked up from germline, CDR1 is SGHVS and CDR2 is FQNEAQ. J was trimmed by 2 bases and V by 1 base; bases with no gene match: 6. CDR3 residues: CASSLGSGQGTYEQYF. For the CDR3, the DNA is TGTGCCAGCAGCTTAGGTTCGGGACAGGGAACCTACGAGCAGTACTTC.

V usage is TRBV7-9 and J usage is TRBJ1-6; 11 bases match TRBD1. V trimming: 1 base; J trimming: 11 bases; junction bases outside the gene matches: 7. Germline V CDR1 and CDR2: SEHNR, FQNEAQ (reference sequence). CDR3 length: 16 amino acids. In DNA, the CDR3 is TGTGCCAGCAGCTTAGATCCCGGGACAGGGGGTACACCCCTCCACTTT. Translating gives CASSLDPGTGGTPLHF.

The V and J genes are TRBV5-1 and TRBJ2-5; the D gene is possibly TRBD1 (6 bases). V was shortened by 4 bases and J by 4 bases, with 11 bases between the two germline ends. This CDR3 region has 13 residues. Germline CDR1 SGHRS, CDR2 YFSETQ. CDR3 nucleotides: TGCGCCAGCAGCCCACAGGGTCGAGAGACCCAGTACTTC. Amino acids: CASSPQGRETQYF.

The CDR3 DNA follows: TGTGCCAGCAGCTTAGGGGGCCGGACAGGGAGGTATGGCTACACCTTC. This sequence encodes CASSLGGRTGRYGYTF. This sequence joins TRBV7-2 and TRBJ1-2; 8 bases align to TRBD1. CDR1 and CDR2 from the germline V gene are SGHTA and FQGNSA. The V and J ends lost 1 base and 5 bases, in that order; junction bases with no gene match: 9. The CDR3 sequence is 16 residues long. The entire variable domain, with the rest obtained from reference TRBV7-2 and TRBJ1-2, is as follows: GAGVSQSPSNKVTEKGKDVELRCDPISGHTALYWYRQSLGQGLEFLIYFQGNSAPDKSGLPSDRFSAERTGGSVSTLTIQRTQQEDSAVYLCASSLGGRTGRYGYTFGSGTRLTVV.

The chain employs TRBV24-1 and TRBJ2-3; 8 positions agree with TRBD1. After removal of 6 bases from V and 1 base from J, the junction contained 5 bases not matched to a gene. CDR1 KGHDR and CDR2 SFDVKD come from the germline V gene. CDR3 size: 15 residues. The CDR3 DNA sequence: TGTGCCACCAGTTCCGACAGGGGCCGCACAGATACGCAGTATTTT. It encodes CATSSDRGRTDTQYF.

This clone was counted between two and nine times. The chain joins TRBV25-1 to TRBJ1-2; 7 bases are shared with TRBD1. The germline CDR1 and CDR2 sequences are MGHDK and SYGVNS. CDR3 length: 14 residues. Trimming at V came to 2 bases and at J to 4 bases, leaving 4 bases not matched to a gene. The CDR3 nucleotides are TGTGCCAGCAGTGAAGCAGGGGGTTCCTATGGCTACACCTTC. Translating gives CASSEAGGSYGYTF.

The chain joins TRBV7-2 to TRBJ1-2; D not resolved. Trimming removed 5 bases at V and 10 bases at J, with 26 bases between. The CDR3 is made up of 16 amino acids. Germline-derived CDR1 and CDR2 are SGHTA and FQGNSA. CDR3 coding DNA: TGTGCCAGCAGCCCTCTAGAAGTCAGTCTTTCTTCTGCCTACACCTTC. Protein sequence: CASSPLEVSLSSAYTF. Supplemented by reference TRBV7-2 and TRBJ1-2, the full variable domain reads GAGVSQSPSNKVTEKGKDVELRCDPISGHTALYWYRQSLGQGLEFLIYFQGNSAPDKSGLPSDRFSAERTGGSVSTLTIQRTQQEDSAVYLCASSPLEVSLSSAYTFGSGTRLTVV.

This sequence joins TRBV7-2 and TRBJ2-7; 9 bases fit TRBD1. This CDR3 contains 14 residues. Looked up from germline, CDR1 is SGHTA and CDR2 is FQGNSA. V lost 5 bases and J lost 2; bases outside the gene matches: 4. CDR3: CASSLRQGAYEQYF. The CDR3 nucleotides read TGTGCCAGCAGCCTGAGACAGGGGGCCTACGAGCAGTACTTC.

This clone was detected only once. This sequence joins TRBV4-3 and TRBJ1-2, with a tentative D call TRBD1 (6 bases). Germline CDR1 reads LGHNA; CDR2 reads YSLEER. The CDR3 length is 15 residues. V lost 4 bases and J 4 bases, leaving 16 bases between the germline ends. The CDR3 protein is CASSLHQGLGYGYTF. CDR3 in DNA: TGCGCCAGCAGCCTACACCAGGGGCTCGGCTATGGCTACACCTTC.

The chain links TRBV6-5 to TRBJ2-5; D is perhaps TRBD1 (5 bases). The CDR3 is made up of 15 amino acids. The germline V gene encodes CDR1 MNHEY and CDR2 SVGAGI. Trimming removed 5 bases at V and 1 base at J, with 14 bases between. The CDR3 DNA sequence: TGTGCCAGCAGTCGACATAGACAGTTCCAAGAGACCCAGTACTTC. This gives the protein CASSRHRQFQETQYF.

This chain connects TRBV5-6 to TRBJ2-7; 9 positions agree with TRBD1. V lost 3 bases, J lost 0 bases, and 4 bases stayed unmatched. CDR1 is SGHDT, CDR2 YYEEEE, per germline. This CDR3 contains 15 residues. The CDR3 protein is CASSSRDRASYEQYF. The CDR3 DNA is TGTGCCAGCAGCTCCCGGGACAGGGCCTCCTACGAGCAGTACTTC.

This clone is a singleton in its sample. J is TRBJ1-1 and V is TRBV19; 10 nucleotides align to TRBD1. The CDR3 sequence is 15 residues long. V lost 1 base and J lost 5; bases outside the gene matches: 4. CDR1 is LNHDA, CDR2 SQIVND, per germline (reference sequence). DNA of the CDR3: TGTGCCAGTAGTATAGGACAGGGGGCTTTGACTGAAGCTTTCTTT. This translates into CASSIGQGALTEAFF.

This chain joins TRBV10-3 and TRBJ2-7; TRBD1 matches at 8 bases. With 6 bases clipped from V and 4 bases from J, the junction kept 5 bases outside the gene matches. Per germline, CDR1 ENHRY and CDR2 SYGVKD. The CDR3 runs 13 residues. The CDR3 DNA reads as TGTGCCATCAGAGGGACAGGTTCGTACGAGCAGTACTTC. Protein product: CAIRGTGSYEQYF.

The rearrangement uses TRBV6-1 and TRBJ1-5, with 9 bases matching TRBD1. Germline CDR1 and CDR2: MNHNS and SASEGT. The CDR3 is 14 residues long. The J segment lost 6 bases and the V segment lost 1 base, leaving 1 base of the junction unmatched. The CDR3, as DNA: TGTGCCAGCAGTGAAGGACAGGGGGGTCAGCCCCAGCATTTT. Residues: CASSEGQGGQPQHF.

V usage is TRBV29-1 and J usage is TRBJ1-2; 7 bases match TRBD1. The ends lost 0 bases at V and 7 bases at J; junction bases unmatched: 5. The CDR3 sequence is 13 residues long. Germline V lookup: CDR1 SQVTM, CDR2 ANQGSEA. The chain's CDR3 is CSVEEGGGAGYTF. CDR3 in DNA: TGCAGCGTTGAAGAAGGAGGGGGCGCTGGCTACACCTTC.

This chain joins TRBV14 and TRBJ2-1, with 9 bases that match TRBD2. The CDR3 has 15 residues. The ends lost 4 bases at V and 5 bases at J; junction bases unmatched: 6. Germline CDR1 SGHDN, CDR2 FVKESK. The CDR3 DNA sequence: TGTGCCAGCAGCCTCTGGACTAGCGTAAACAATGAGCAGTTCTTC. Protein: CASSLWTSVNNEQFF. The variable domain in full, with the rest retrieved from reference TRBV14 and TRBJ2-1, is EAGVTQFPSHSVIEKGQTVTLRCDPISGHDNLYWYRRVMGKEIKFLLHFVKESKQDESGMPNNRFLAERTGGTYSTLKVQPAELEDSGVYFCASSLWTSVNNEQFFGPGTRLTVL.

The chain recombines TRBV11-2 with TRBJ2-7; 9 bases map to TRBD1. Germline lookup yields CDR1 SGHAT and CDR2 FQNNGV. J was trimmed by 5 bases and V by 1 base; bases with no gene match: 15. The CDR3 has 18 amino acids. Written as DNA, the CDR3 is TGTGCCAGCAGCTTAGTGAGGGTAGTCGGGGACAGGGTCAACGAGCAGTACTTC. This codes for CASSLVRVVGDRVNEQYF.

The chain combines TRBV7-2 with TRBJ1-5, with 7 bases matching TRBD1. CDR3 length equals 14 residues. Trimming removed 2 bases from V and 7 bases from J; junction bases left unmatched: 5. From germline, CDR1 is SGHTA and CDR2 FQGNSA. CDR3 nucleotide sequence: TGTGCCAGCAGCTTACGACAGGGAGGACAGCCCCAGCATTTT. Its protein product is CASSLRQGGQPQHF.

CDR3 sequence reads: CASMEGFGEKLFF. For the CDR3, the DNA is TGTGCCAGCATGGAGGGATTCGGTGAAAAACTGTTTTTT. V gene TRBV7-9 combines with J gene TRBJ1-4; D gene unclear. Germline lookup yields CDR1 SEHNR and CDR2 FQNEAQ (reference sequence). CDR3 length: 13 residues. V lost 7 bases to trimming and J lost 7 bases, with 13 bases between them. The full variable domain, completed using reference TRBV7-9 and TRBJ1-4, is DTGVSQNPRHKITKRGQNVTFRCDPISEHNRLYWYRQTLGQGPEFLTYFQNEAQLEKSRLLSDRFSAERPKGSFSTLEIQRTEQGDSAMYLCASMEGFGEKLFFGSGTQLSVL.

This clone was detected only once. The sample carries other DNA sequences with the same CDR3. V gene TRBV5-6 combines with J gene TRBJ2-7, with 8 bases aligning to TRBD1. Germline V gene sequence: CDR1 SGHDT, CDR2 YYEEEE. Trimming cost V 4 bases and J 0 bases; bases outside gene matches: 3. This CDR3 contains 14 residues. The CDR3 region is CASSLTGASYEQYF. The CDR3 nucleotides read TGTGCCAGCAGCCTGACAGGGGCCTCCTACGAGCAGTACTTC.

This chain joins TRBV7-6 and TRBJ1-3; no clear D. This CDR3 contains 16 residues. Trimming cost V 1 base and J 1 base, with 11 bases left between them. Germline V gene sequence: CDR1 SGHVS, CDR2 FNYEAQ. Here the CDR3 DNA reads TGTGCCAGCAGCTTAGACGCGGAGGGTTCTGGAAACACCATATATTTT. This sequence encodes CASSLDAEGSGNTIYF.